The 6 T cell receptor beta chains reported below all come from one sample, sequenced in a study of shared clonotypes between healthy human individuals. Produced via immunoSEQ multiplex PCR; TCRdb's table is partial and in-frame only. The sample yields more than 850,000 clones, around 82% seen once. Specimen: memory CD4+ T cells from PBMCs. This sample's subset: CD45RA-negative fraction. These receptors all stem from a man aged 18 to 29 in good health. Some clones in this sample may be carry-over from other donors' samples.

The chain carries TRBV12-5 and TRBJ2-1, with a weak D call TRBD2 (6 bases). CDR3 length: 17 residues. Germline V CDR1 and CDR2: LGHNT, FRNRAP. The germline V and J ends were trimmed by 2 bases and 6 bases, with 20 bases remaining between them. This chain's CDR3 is CASGLFPLGGRGNEQFF. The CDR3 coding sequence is TGTGCTAGTGGTTTGTTCCCCCTTGGAGGGAGAGGCAATGAGCAGTTCTTC.

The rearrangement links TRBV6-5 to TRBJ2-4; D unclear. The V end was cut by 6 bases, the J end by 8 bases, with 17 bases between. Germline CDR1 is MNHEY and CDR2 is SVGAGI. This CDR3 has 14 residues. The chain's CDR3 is CASSPSPTQDIQYF. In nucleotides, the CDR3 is TGTGCCAGCAGCCCCTCGCCCACTCAGGACATTCAGTACTTC.

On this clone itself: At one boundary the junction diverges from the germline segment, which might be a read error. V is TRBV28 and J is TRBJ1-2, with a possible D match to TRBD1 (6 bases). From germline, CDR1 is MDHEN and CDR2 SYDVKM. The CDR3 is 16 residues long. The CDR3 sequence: CASSLYAGGENYGYTF. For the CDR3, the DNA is TGTGCCAGCAGCTTATACGCCGGGGGCGAGAACTATGGCTACACCTTC.

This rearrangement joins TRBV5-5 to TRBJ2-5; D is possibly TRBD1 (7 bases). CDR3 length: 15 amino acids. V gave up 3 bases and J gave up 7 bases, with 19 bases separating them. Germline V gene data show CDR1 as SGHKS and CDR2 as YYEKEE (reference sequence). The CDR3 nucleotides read TGTGCCAGCAGCTCGGACAGACCAGGGGGAGGGACCCAGTACTTC. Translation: CASSSDRPGGGTQYF.

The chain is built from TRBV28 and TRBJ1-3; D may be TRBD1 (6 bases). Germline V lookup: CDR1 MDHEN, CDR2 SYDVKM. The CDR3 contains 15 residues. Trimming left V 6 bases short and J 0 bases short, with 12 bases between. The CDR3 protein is CASSRDTRSGNTIYF. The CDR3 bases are TGTGCCAGCAGCCGGGACACCCGCTCTGGAAACACCATATATTTT.

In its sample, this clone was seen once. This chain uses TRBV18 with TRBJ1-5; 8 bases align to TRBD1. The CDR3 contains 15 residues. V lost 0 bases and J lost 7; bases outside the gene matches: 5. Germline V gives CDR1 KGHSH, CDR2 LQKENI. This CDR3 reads CASSPPGQGGQPQHF. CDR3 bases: TGTGCCAGCTCACCACCTGGACAGGGAGGACAGCCCCAGCATTTT.